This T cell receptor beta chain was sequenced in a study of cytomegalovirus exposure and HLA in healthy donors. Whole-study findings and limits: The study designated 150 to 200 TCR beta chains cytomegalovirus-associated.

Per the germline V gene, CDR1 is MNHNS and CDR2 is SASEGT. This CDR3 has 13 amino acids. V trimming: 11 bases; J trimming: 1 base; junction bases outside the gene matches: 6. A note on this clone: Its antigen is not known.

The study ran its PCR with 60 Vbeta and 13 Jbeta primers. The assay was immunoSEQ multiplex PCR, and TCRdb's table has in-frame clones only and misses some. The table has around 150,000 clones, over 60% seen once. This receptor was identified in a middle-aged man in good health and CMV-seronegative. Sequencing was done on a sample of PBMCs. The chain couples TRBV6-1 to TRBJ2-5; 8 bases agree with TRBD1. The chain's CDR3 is CAQARGRQETQYF. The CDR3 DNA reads TGTGCCCAGGCCAGGGGGCGCCAAGAGACCCAGTACTTC.